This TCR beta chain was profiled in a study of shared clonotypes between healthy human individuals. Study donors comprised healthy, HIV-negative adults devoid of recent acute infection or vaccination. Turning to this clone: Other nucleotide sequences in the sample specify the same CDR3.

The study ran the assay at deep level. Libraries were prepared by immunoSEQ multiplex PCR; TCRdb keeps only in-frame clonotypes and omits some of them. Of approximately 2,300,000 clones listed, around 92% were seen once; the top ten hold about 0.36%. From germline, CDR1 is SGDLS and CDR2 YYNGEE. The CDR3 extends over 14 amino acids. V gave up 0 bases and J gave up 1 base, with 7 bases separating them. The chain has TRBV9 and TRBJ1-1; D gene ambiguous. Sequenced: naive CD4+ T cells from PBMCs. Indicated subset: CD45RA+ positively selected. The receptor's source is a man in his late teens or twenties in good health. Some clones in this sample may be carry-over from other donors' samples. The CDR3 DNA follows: TGTGCCAGCAGCGTAGGAGGAGAGAACACTGAAGCTTTCTTT. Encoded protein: CASSVGGENTEAFF. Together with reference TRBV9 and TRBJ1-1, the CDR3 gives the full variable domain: DSGVTQTPKHLITATGQRVTLRCSPRSGDLSVYWYQQSLDQGLQFLIQYYNGEERAKGNILERFSAQQFPDLHSELNLSSLELGDSALYFCASSVGGENTEAFFGQGTRLTVV.